This T cell receptor (beta chain) was found in a study of blood T cell repertoires in COVID-19. Two negative PCRs, clearance, or symptom resolution had been documented for recovered Cohort 3 donors. Germline CDR1 reads MDHEN; CDR2 reads SYDVKM. The CDR3 sequence is 20 residues long. With V trimmed by 5 bases and J by 2 bases, 22 bases remained unmatched. Libraries were prepared by immunoSEQ multiplex PCR; TCRdb keeps only in-frame clonotypes and omits some of them. The table includes under 200,000 clones, roughly 90% detected once. The receptor was derived from a woman aged 18-29 years who had recovered from COVID-19. This rearrangement joins TRBV28 to TRBJ2-3; 7 positions agree with TRBD2. Input material: PBMCs or T cells enriched from blood (not recorded which). CDR3 sequence: CASSPIKQLFERGYTDTQYF. As DNA, the CDR3 is TGTGCCAGCAGTCCTATAAAGCAGCTGTTCGAGCGGGGCTACACAGATACGCAGTATTTT.